A single sample is the source of the 14 T cell receptor beta chains below, sequenced in a study of CD8+ T cells in alopecia areata. In each case, RNA was isolated and then reverse transcribed into cDNA as the sequencing template. Measured with immunoSEQ multiplex PCR; TCRdb has only the in-frame clones, and not every one. Of roughly 200,000 clones listed, roughly 50% are singletons. Regarding treatment: oral pan-JAK inhibitor, 5-10 mg twice daily. Sequencing was performed on CD8+ T cells sorted from blood, taken at week 24, from a patient treated with tofacitinib. These receptors were obtained from a human donor with alopecia areata.

The chain uses TRBV11-2 and TRBJ2-3; D is perhaps TRBD1 (5 bases). CDR1 is SGHAT, CDR2 FQNNGV, per germline. The CDR3 length is 15 residues. The V end lost 4 bases, the J end lost 2 bases, and 13 bases lay between the germline ends. The DNA for the CDR3 is TGTGCCAGCAGCTGGATCAGGGATGACACAGATACGCAGTATTTT. Its translation is CASSWIRDDTDTQYF.

This sequence joins TRBV6-5 and TRBJ2-3; no clear D gene. Germline loops: CDR1 MNHEY, CDR2 SVGAGI. Trimming left V 4 bases short and J 2 bases short, with 7 bases between. CDR3 length: 13 amino acids. In DNA, the CDR3 is TGTGCCAGCAGTTTACAGTTCACAGATACGCAGTATTTT. Its translation is CASSLQFTDTQYF.

The gene calls are TRBV7-8 and TRBJ2-7; no clear D gene. The CDR3 spans 11 residues. The germline V gene has CDR1 SGHVS and CDR2 FQNEAQ. Deletions cut 5 bases from V and 2 bases from J, with 4 bases between. CDR3 in amino acids: CASSRTYEQYF. The CDR3 region has the DNA TGTGCCAGCAGCCGAACCTACGAGCAGTACTTC.

The chain is built from TRBV29-1 and TRBJ1-5; no definite D call. Germline V CDR1 and CDR2: SQVTM, ANQGSEA. The CDR3 covers 13 residues. Trimming cost V 6 bases and J 2 bases, with 11 bases left between them. The CDR3 DNA reads TGCAGCGTGCCGGGTGGGGGCAATCAGCCCCAGCATTTT. Its protein product is CSVPGGGNQPQHF. Based on the CDR3 plus reference TRBV29-1 and TRBJ1-5, the full variable domain is SAVISQKPSRDICQRGTSLTIQCQVDSQVTMMFWYRQQPGQSLTLIATANQGSEATYESGFVIDKFPISRPNLTFSTLTVSNMSPEDSSIYLCSVPGGGNQPQHFGDGTRLSIL.

The rearrangement uses TRBV7-9 and TRBJ2-1; D is unresolved. This CDR3 comprises 13 residues. The germline V gene encodes CDR1 SEHNR and CDR2 FQNEAQ (reference sequence). V gave up 2 bases and J gave up 7 bases, with 9 bases separating them. CDR3 region: CASSLSPWNEQFF. CDR3 nucleotides: TGTGCCAGCAGCTTATCCCCTTGGAATGAGCAGTTCTTC.

This clone has only a few counts. The rearrangement joins TRBV9 to TRBJ2-1; no clear D. The V end was cut by 0 bases, the J end by 7 bases, with 14 bases between. Germline loops: CDR1 SGDLS, CDR2 YYNGEE. There are 15 residues in the CDR3. The CDR3 reads CASSVVDSPKNEQFF. The CDR3 DNA sequence: TGTGCCAGCAGCGTAGTCGACTCCCCCAAAAATGAGCAGTTCTTC.

The gene calls are TRBV30 and TRBJ1-2; 7 nucleotides agree with TRBD1. The CDR3 contains 15 residues. The germline gives CDR1 GTSNPN, CDR2 SVGIG (reference sequence). The trim removed 3 bases at V and 4 bases at J, leaving 11 bases unmatched. CDR3 sequence (DNA): TGTGCCTGGAGGGCCTTGCGGACAGGAGCCTATGGCTACACCTTC. It yields the protein CAWRALRTGAYGYTF.

The rearrangement uses TRBV27 and TRBJ1-2; maybe TRBD1 (6 bases). CDR1 and CDR2 from the germline V gene are MNHEY and SMNVEV (reference sequence). The CDR3 extends over 13 amino acids. V gave up 5 bases and J gave up 3 bases, with 10 bases separating them. The CDR3 protein is CASSLRQDYGYTF. The CDR3 DNA reads as TGTGCCAGCAGTCTCAGACAGGACTATGGCTACACCTTC.

The chain uses TRBV30 and TRBJ2-6; D possibly corresponds to TRBD1 (6 bases). The CDR3 spans 14 residues. The V gene's germline CDR1 is GTSNPN and CDR2 SVGIG (reference sequence). Trimming stripped 4 bases from V and 2 bases from J, with 9 bases between. The CDR3, as DNA: TGTGCCTGGACAGGGGCAGCTGGGGCCAACGTCCTGACTTTC. This encodes CAWTGAAGANVLTF.

This clone came up a few times. The chain recombines TRBV30 with TRBJ2-1; D possibly corresponds to TRBD2 (5 bases). Trimming removed 5 bases at V and 4 bases at J, with 9 bases between. This CDR3 spans 12 amino acids. Germline CDR1 and CDR2: GTSNPN and SVGIG (reference sequence). CDR3 protein: CAWGLAYNEQFF. The CDR3 region has the DNA TGTGCCTGGGGACTGGCGTACAATGAGCAGTTCTTC. The full variable domain, completed using reference TRBV30 and TRBJ2-1, is SQTIHQWPATLVQPVGSPLSLECTVEGTSNPNLYWYRQAAGRGLQLLFYSVGIGQISSEVPQNLSASRPQDRQFILSSKKLLLSDSGFYLCAWGLAYNEQFFGPGTRLTVL.

The V call is TRBV4-3, the J call TRBJ1-4; D gene uncertain. Per germline, CDR1 LGHNA and CDR2 YSLEER. The CDR3 sequence is 14 residues long. The V end was cut by 0 bases, the J end by 11 bases, with 13 bases between. The CDR3 sequence: CASSQDYEGEKLFF. Here the CDR3 DNA reads TGCGCCAGCAGCCAAGATTATGAGGGAGAGAAACTGTTTTTT.

This rearrangement joins TRBV30 to TRBJ2-1; possibly TRBD2 for D (7 bases). Trimming left V 2 bases short and J 6 bases short, with 14 bases between. CDR1 GTSNPN and CDR2 SVGIG come from the germline V gene (reference sequence). The CDR3 is 14 amino acids. CDR3 protein: CAWSMGGLFNEQFF. The CDR3 DNA reads as TGTGCCTGGAGTATGGGGGGGCTCTTCAATGAGCAGTTCTTC.

On this clone itself: This sample also contains other DNA sequences that code for the same CDR3. This chain uses TRBV6-5 with TRBJ2-6; D is ambiguous. V was shortened by 6 bases and J by 1 base, with 10 bases between the two germline ends. Germline V gives CDR1 MNHEY, CDR2 SVGAGI. This CDR3 region has 15 residues. CDR3 amino acids: CASSPTGSGANVLTF. The CDR3 nucleotides are TGTGCCAGCAGCCCAACCGGGTCTGGGGCCAACGTCCTGACTTTC.

This clone has more than one count but fewer than ten. The J gene is TRBJ2-3, the V gene TRBV2; no reliable D call. V shed 7 bases and J shed 1 base, with 9 bases lying between them. Per the germline V gene, CDR1 is SNHLY and CDR2 is FYNNEI. The CDR3 runs 13 residues. The CDR3 bases are TGTGCCAGCAAACGATCGGGCACAGATACGCAGTATTTT. Residues: CASKRSGTDTQYF.